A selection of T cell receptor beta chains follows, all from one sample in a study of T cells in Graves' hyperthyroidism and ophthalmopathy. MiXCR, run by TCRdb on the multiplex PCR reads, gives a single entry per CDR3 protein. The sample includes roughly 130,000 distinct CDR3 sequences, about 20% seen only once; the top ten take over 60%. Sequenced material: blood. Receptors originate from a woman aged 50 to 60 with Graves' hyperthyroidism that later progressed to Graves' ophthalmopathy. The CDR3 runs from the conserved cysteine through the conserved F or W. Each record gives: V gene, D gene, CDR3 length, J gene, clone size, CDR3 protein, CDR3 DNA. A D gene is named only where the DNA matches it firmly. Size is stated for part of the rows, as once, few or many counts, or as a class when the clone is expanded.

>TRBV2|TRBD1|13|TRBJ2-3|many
CASRSGGSDTQYF
TGTGCCAGCAGATCAGGGGGTTCAGATACGCAGTATTTT
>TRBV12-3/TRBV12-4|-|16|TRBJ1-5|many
CASSRYRPLVDQPQHF
TGTGCCAGCAGTCGCTATCGTCCCCTGGTCGATCAGCCCCAGCATTTT
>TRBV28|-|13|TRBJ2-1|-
CASSLTPYNEQFF
TGTGCCAGCAGCTTAACGCCCTACAATGAGCAGTTCTTC
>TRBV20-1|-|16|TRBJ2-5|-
CSAKLPGRTETHYQYF
TGCAGTGCCAAGCTACCGGGACGGACCGAGACCCACTACCAGTACTTC
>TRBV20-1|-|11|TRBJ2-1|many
CSARDYGEQFF
TGCAGTGCTAGAGATTACGGTGAGCAGTTCTTC
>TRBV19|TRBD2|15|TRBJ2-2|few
CASRAGGVDTGELFF
TGTGCCAGTAGAGCGGGAGGGGTCGACACCGGGGAGCTGTTTTTT
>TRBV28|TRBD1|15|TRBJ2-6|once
CASSMTGGGANVLTF
TGTGCCAGCAGTATGACAGGGGGGGGGGCCAACGTCCTGACTTTC
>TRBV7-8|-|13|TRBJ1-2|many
CASSLGVWGGYTF
TGTGCCAGCAGCTTAGGGGTATGGGGTGGCTACACCTTC
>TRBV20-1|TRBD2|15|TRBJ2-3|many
CSAKLAGGFTDTQYF
TGCAGTGCCAAACTAGCGGGAGGATTCACAGATACGCAGTATTTT
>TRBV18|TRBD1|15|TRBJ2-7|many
CASSPQQGGEREQYF
TGTGCCAGCTCACCCCAACAGGGGGGAGAGAGAGAGCAGTACTTC
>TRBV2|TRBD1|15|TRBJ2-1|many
CASSGDRGNLDEQFF
TGTGCCAGCAGTGGGGACAGGGGGAACCTAGATGAGCAGTTCTTC
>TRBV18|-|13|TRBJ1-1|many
CASLGTVNTEAFF
TGTGCCAGCCTTGGGACGGTGAACACTGAAGCTTTCTTT
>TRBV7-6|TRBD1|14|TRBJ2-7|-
CASSLVGTGDEQYF
TGTGCCAGCAGCTTAGTGGGGACAGGGGATGAGCAGTACTTC
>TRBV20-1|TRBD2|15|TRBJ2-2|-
CSARGGSPNTGELFF
TGCAGTGCTAGGGGCGGGAGTCCGAACACCGGGGAGCTGTTTTTT
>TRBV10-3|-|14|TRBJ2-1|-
CAISESGRYNEQFF
TGTGCCATCAGTGAGTCGGGGCGCTACAATGAGCAGTTCTTC
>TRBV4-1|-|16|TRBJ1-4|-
CASSHAGPPELEKLFF
TGCGCCAGCAGCCACGCCGGACCTCCGGAGCTTGAAAAACTGTTTTTT
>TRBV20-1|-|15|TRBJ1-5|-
CSAITGQSGSRPQHF
TGCAGTGCGATCACAGGACAGTCCGGGTCGAGGCCCCAGCATTTT
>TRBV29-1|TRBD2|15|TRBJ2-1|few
CSVEVWREGRNEQFF
TGCAGCGTTGAAGTTTGGCGGGAGGGCCGCAATGAGCAGTTCTTC
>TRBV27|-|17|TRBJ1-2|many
CASSLLGQGDMSYGYTF
TGTGCCAGCAGTTTATTGGGGCAGGGAGATATGTCCTATGGCTACACCTTC
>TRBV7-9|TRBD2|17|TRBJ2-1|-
CASSLNPGLAVYNEQFF
TGTGCCAGCAGCTTAAATCCCGGACTAGCGGTGTACAATGAGCAGTTCTTC
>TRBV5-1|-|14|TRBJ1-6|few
CASKTGTSNSPLHF
TGCGCCAGCAAAACCGGGACAAGCAATTCACCCCTCCACTTT
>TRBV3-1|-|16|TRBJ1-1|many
CASSQDYPLGGTEAFF
TGTGCCAGCAGCCAAGATTATCCCCTCGGCGGGACTGAAGCTTTCTTT
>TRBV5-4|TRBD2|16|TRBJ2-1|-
CASSLGGLASYNEQFF
TGTGCCAGCAGCCTCGGGGGACTAGCTTCCTACAATGAGCAGTTCTTC
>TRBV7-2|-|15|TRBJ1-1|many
CASSLGRRMNTEAFF
TGTGCCAGCAGCTTAGGGAGACGGATGAACACTGAAGCTTTCTTT
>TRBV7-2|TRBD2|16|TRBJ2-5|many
CASSLDAGGPVKTQYF
TGTGCCAGCAGCTTAGATGCGGGAGGGCCGGTGAAGACCCAGTACTTC
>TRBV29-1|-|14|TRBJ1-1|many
CSVEPGVWGTEAFF
TGCAGCGTTGAACCGGGCGTTTGGGGCACTGAAGCTTTCTTT
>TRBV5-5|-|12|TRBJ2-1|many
CASITTRSEQFF
TGTGCCAGCATCACGACTAGAAGTGAGCAGTTCTTC
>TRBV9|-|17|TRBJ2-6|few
CASSVDSDYSGANVLTF
TGTGCCAGCAGCGTAGACTCTGACTACTCTGGGGCCAACGTCCTGACTTTC
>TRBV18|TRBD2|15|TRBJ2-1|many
CASSPWASGYNEQFF
TGTGCCAGCTCACCATGGGCTAGCGGATACAATGAGCAGTTCTTC
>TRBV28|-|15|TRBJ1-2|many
CGSHPTGAGGYGYTF
TGTGGATCTCATCCGACAGGCGCCGGGGGTTATGGCTACACCTTC